Each of the 5 T cell receptor beta chains below was sequenced from the same sample in a study of response to subunit inactivated influenza vaccine. A single record per CDR3 protein comes from TCRdb applying MiXCR to the RT-PCR reads. The sample has 630,000 or so distinct CDR3 sequences, 15% to 19% seen once. The starting material was PBMCs from blood, obtained 11 to 12 days after vaccination. These receptors were taken from a man aged 45-65 years who received an inactivated influenza vaccine.

This clonotype has just a few counts. The V gene is TRBV6-2 or TRBV6-3, the J gene TRBJ2-1; the D is unclear. The germline gives CDR1 MNHEY, CDR2 SVGEGT. The V and J ends lost 10 bases and 13 bases respectively, with 26 bases between them. This CDR3 region has 14 residues. The CDR3 loop reads CATLGVHLLRRQFF. CDR3 nucleotide sequence: TGTGCCACCTTAGGAGTTCATCTTCTAAGAAGACAGTTCTTC.

There are a few counts of this clonotype. The CDR3 nucleotides read TGCGCCAGCAGCTCATATCTCGGACTAGCGGAGGGGAATGAGCAGTTCTTC. Translating it yields CASSSYLGLAEGNEQFF. V gene TRBV5-1 combines with J gene TRBJ2-1, with 10 bases lining up with TRBD2. This CDR3 spans 17 amino acids. V shed 3 bases, J shed 7 bases, and the junction held 13 bases outside the gene matches. Germline loops: CDR1 SGHRS, CDR2 YFSETQ. The complete variable domain, with remaining parts taken from reference TRBV5-1 and TRBJ2-1, reads KAGVTQTPRYLIKTRGQQVTLSCSPISGHRSVSWYQQTPGQGLQFLFEYFSETQRNKGNFPGRFSGRQFSNSRSEMNVSTLELGDSALYLCASSSYLGLAEGNEQFFGPGTRLTVL.

A note on this clonotype: A much larger clone differs from this one at a single base, so this may be a read error. This chain joins TRBV20-1 and TRBJ1-1; D is possibly TRBD1 (5 bases). Germline V gives CDR1 DFQATT, CDR2 SNEGSKA (reference sequence). The CDR3 is 13 residues long. CDR3 region: CSATGWEKTEALF. The CDR3, as DNA: TGCAGTGCTACAGGGTGGGAGAAAACTGAAGCTTTATTT.

In its sample, this clonotype was seen a few times. The chain combines TRBV7-2 with TRBJ2-7; 7 positions agree with TRBD1. Germline CDR1 is SGHTA and CDR2 is FQGNSA. The junction had 7 bases not matched to a gene; V was cut back by 3 bases and J by 2 bases. The CDR3 is 15 amino acids. CDR3 in DNA: TGTGCCAGCAGCTTGGGGACAGAGGATGCCTACGAGCAGTACTTC. Protein sequence: CASSLGTEDAYEQYF.

This clonotype was detected a few times. The CDR3, as DNA: TGCAGTGCTAGAGCCGCAGGATCGAACACCGGGGAGCTGTTTTTT. Translating it yields CSARAAGSNTGELFF. The genes are TRBV20-1 and TRBJ2-2; D not resolved. Per germline, CDR1 DFQATT and CDR2 SNEGSKA (reference sequence). V lost 1 base, J lost 0 bases, and 9 bases lay in between. The CDR3 length is 15 residues.